This is a list of T cell receptor beta chains from one sample in a study of shared clonotypes between healthy human individuals. Measured with immunoSEQ multiplex PCR; TCRdb has only the in-frame clones, and not every one. The data show over a million clones, 97% to 99% seen once. The specimen was naive CD4+ T cells sorted from blood. The receptor set was obtained from a man aged 30-40 years in good health. Each CDR3 is given with its conserved first and last residue. A D gene is named only where the DNA matches it firmly. Some rows mark clone size as missing; the rest say once, few, many or name a class of expanded clone.

CDR3 length: 16; J gene: TRBJ2-2; D gene: NA; clone size: NA; V gene: TRBV6-1; CDR3 protein: CASSVRRGGLNGELFF; CDR3 DNA: TGTGCCAGCAGTGTACGACGTGGGGGGCTGAACGGGGAGCTGTTTTTT
CDR3 length: 15; J gene: TRBJ1-2; D gene: NA; clone size: NA; V gene: TRBV7-6; CDR3 protein: CASSLGTGTNYGYTF; CDR3 DNA: TGTGCCAGCAGCTTGGGGACCGGGACTAACTATGGCTACACCTTC
CDR3 length: 14; J gene: TRBJ1-5; D gene: NA; clone size: NA; V gene: TRBV5-1; CDR3 protein: CASSLGSGDQPQHF; CDR3 DNA: TGCGCCAGCAGCTTGGGATCTGGGGATCAGCCCCAGCATTTT
CDR3 length: 15; J gene: TRBJ1-1; D gene: NA; clone size: NA; V gene: TRBV21-1; CDR3 protein: CASSKGREGAIRAFF; CDR3 DNA: TGTGCCAGCAGCAAAGGTAGGGAGGGGGCGATCCGGGCTTTCTTT
CDR3 length: 16; J gene: TRBJ2-1; D gene: NA; clone size: NA; V gene: TRBV11-2; CDR3 protein: CASSVFGDPRVGEQFF; CDR3 DNA: TGTGCCAGCAGCGTCTTCGGGGACCCGCGGGTGGGTGAGCAGTTCTTC
CDR3 length: 12; J gene: TRBJ2-3; D gene: NA; clone size: NA; V gene: TRBV7-9; CDR3 protein: CASSPETDTQYF; CDR3 DNA: TGTGCCAGCAGCCCCGAGACAGATACGCAGTATTTT
CDR3 length: 17; J gene: TRBJ1-4; D gene: TRBD1; clone size: NA; V gene: TRBV15; CDR3 protein: CATSRDPGTGGNEKLFF; CDR3 DNA: TGTGCCACCAGCAGAGACCCTGGGACAGGGGGGAATGAAAAACTGTTTTTT
CDR3 length: 15; J gene: TRBJ2-2; D gene: NA; clone size: NA; V gene: TRBV5-8; CDR3 protein: CASSLAGRNTGELFF; CDR3 DNA: TGTGCCAGCAGCTTGGCCGGCAGGAACACCGGGGAGCTGTTTTTT
CDR3 length: 13; J gene: TRBJ2-1; D gene: NA; clone size: NA; V gene: TRBV5-4; CDR3 protein: CASSSGPDNEQFF; CDR3 DNA: TGTGCCAGCAGCTCGGGACCCGACAATGAGCAGTTCTTC
CDR3 length: 15; J gene: TRBJ1-4; D gene: TRBD1; clone size: NA; V gene: TRBV2; CDR3 protein: CAIFGQGGTNEKLFF; CDR3 DNA: TGTGCCATCTTCGGACAGGGAGGAACTAATGAAAAACTGTTTTTT
CDR3 length: 14; J gene: TRBJ1-2; D gene: NA; clone size: NA; V gene: TRBV7-2; CDR3 protein: CASSPEKGGYGYTF; CDR3 DNA: TGTGCCAGCAGCCCTGAAAAGGGTGGCTATGGCTACACCTTC
CDR3 length: 18; J gene: TRBJ2-6; D gene: TRBD2; clone size: NA; V gene: TRBV4-3; CDR3 protein: CASSQDSSGSSGANVLTF; CDR3 DNA: TGCGCCAGCAGCCAAGATTCTAGCGGTAGCTCTGGGGCCAACGTCCTGACTTTC
CDR3 length: 15; J gene: TRBJ2-5; D gene: NA; clone size: NA; V gene: TRBV11-2; CDR3 protein: CASSLKHFPAETQYF; CDR3 DNA: TGTGCCAGCAGCCTAAAGCACTTCCCTGCGGAGACCCAGTACTTC
CDR3 length: 14; J gene: TRBJ2-7; D gene: TRBD1; clone size: NA; V gene: TRBV7-3; CDR3 protein: CASSLSRGPYEQYF; CDR3 DNA: TGTGCCAGCAGCTTATCTAGGGGGCCCTACGAGCAGTACTTC
CDR3 length: 18; J gene: TRBJ2-1; D gene: TRBD2; clone size: NA; V gene: TRBV18; CDR3 protein: CASSRERTSDMWYNEQFF; CDR3 DNA: TGTGCCAGCTCACGAGAACGGACTAGCGACATGTGGTACAATGAGCAGTTCTTC
CDR3 length: 12; J gene: TRBJ2-3; D gene: TRBD1; clone size: NA; V gene: TRBV29-1; CDR3 protein: CSVVTGVDTQYF; CDR3 DNA: TGCAGCGTGGTGACAGGGGTGGATACGCAGTATTTT
CDR3 length: 14; J gene: TRBJ2-7; D gene: NA; clone size: NA; V gene: TRBV7-2; CDR3 protein: CASSFTGTSYEQYF; CDR3 DNA: TGTGCCAGCAGCTTTACGGGGACCTCCTACGAGCAGTACTTC
CDR3 length: 14; J gene: TRBJ1-1; D gene: NA; clone size: NA; V gene: TRBV28; CDR3 protein: CASSFFRRRYEAFF; CDR3 DNA: TGTGCCAGCAGTTTTTTCCGAAGGCGGTATGAAGCTTTCTTT
CDR3 length: 16; J gene: TRBJ2-1; D gene: TRBD1; clone size: NA; V gene: TRBV11-2; CDR3 protein: CASSSIQGPLYNEQFF; CDR3 DNA: TGTGCCAGCAGCTCGATACAGGGGCCGCTTTACAATGAGCAGTTCTTC
CDR3 length: 15; J gene: TRBJ2-1; D gene: TRBD2; clone size: NA; V gene: TRBV10-3; CDR3 protein: CATYSGRAPYNEQFF; CDR3 DNA: TGTGCCACCTATAGCGGGAGGGCCCCCTACAATGAGCAGTTCTTC
CDR3 length: 14; J gene: TRBJ2-5; D gene: NA; clone size: NA; V gene: TRBV5-4; CDR3 protein: CASSLSVAKETQYF; CDR3 DNA: TGTGCCAGCAGCTTGTCAGTGGCCAAAGAGACCCAGTACTTC
CDR3 length: 14; J gene: TRBJ2-5; D gene: NA; clone size: NA; V gene: TRBV2; CDR3 protein: CASSGGTYQETQYF; CDR3 DNA: TGTGCCAGCAGTGGAGGGACTTACCAAGAGACCCAGTACTTC
CDR3 length: 14; J gene: TRBJ1-5; D gene: NA; clone size: NA; V gene: TRBV7-6; CDR3 protein: CASSLAPLVQPQHF; CDR3 DNA: TGTGCCAGCAGCTTGGCCCCACTGGTCCAGCCCCAGCATTTT
CDR3 length: 16; J gene: TRBJ1-1; D gene: NA; clone size: NA; V gene: TRBV7-8; CDR3 protein: CASSPVPGDGNTEAFF; CDR3 DNA: TGTGCCAGCAGCCCCGTTCCAGGGGATGGGAACACTGAAGCTTTCTTT
CDR3 length: 14; J gene: TRBJ2-2; D gene: NA; clone size: NA; V gene: TRBV11-3; CDR3 protein: CASSLDGETGELFF; CDR3 DNA: TGTGCCAGCAGCTTAGATGGGGAAACCGGGGAGCTGTTTTTT
CDR3 length: 17; J gene: TRBJ1-3; D gene: TRBD1; clone size: NA; V gene: TRBV5-5; CDR3 protein: CASSQHLDRGIGNTIYF; CDR3 DNA: TGTGCCAGCAGCCAACACCTTGACAGGGGGATCGGAAACACCATATATTTT
CDR3 length: 17; J gene: TRBJ2-3; D gene: NA; clone size: NA; V gene: TRBV6-1; CDR3 protein: CASSAVTGTPSTDTQYF; CDR3 DNA: TGTGCCAGCAGTGCTGTAACGGGGACCCCTAGCACAGATACGCAGTATTTT
CDR3 length: 15; J gene: TRBJ1-1; D gene: NA; clone size: once; V gene: TRBV2; CDR3 protein: CANMREVKMNTEAFF; CDR3 DNA: TGTGCCAACATGAGGGAAGTAAAGATGAACACTGAAGCTTTCTTT
CDR3 length: 15; J gene: TRBJ2-7; D gene: NA; clone size: NA; V gene: TRBV11-2; CDR3 protein: CASRGDLGGPYEQYF; CDR3 DNA: TGTGCCAGCAGGGGGGATCTAGGAGGCCCCTACGAGCAGTACTTC
CDR3 length: 17; J gene: TRBJ2-5; D gene: TRBD2; clone size: once; V gene: TRBV7-3; CDR3 protein: CASSLRGVAGPQETQYF; CDR3 DNA: TGTGCCAGCAGCTTAAGAGGGGTAGCGGGCCCCCAAGAGACCCAGTACTTC
CDR3 length: 14; J gene: TRBJ1-1; D gene: NA; clone size: NA; V gene: TRBV7-9; CDR3 protein: CASSLKGPNTEAFF; CDR3 DNA: TGTGCCAGCAGCTTGAAAGGACCCAACACTGAAGCTTTCTTT
CDR3 length: 14; J gene: TRBJ1-5; D gene: NA; clone size: NA; V gene: TRBV28; CDR3 protein: CASSFLDSNQPQHF; CDR3 DNA: TGTGCCAGCAGTTTCCTCGATAGCAATCAGCCCCAGCATTTT
CDR3 length: 18; J gene: TRBJ2-6; D gene: NA; clone size: NA; V gene: TRBV9; CDR3 protein: CASSVWDIGASGANVLTF; CDR3 DNA: TGTGCCAGCAGCGTATGGGACATAGGGGCATCTGGGGCCAACGTCCTGACTTTC
CDR3 length: 15; J gene: TRBJ2-3; D gene: TRBD2; clone size: NA; V gene: TRBV4-3; CDR3 protein: CASRQRGDITDTQYF; CDR3 DNA: TGCGCCAGCAGGCAGCGGGGGGACATCACAGATACGCAGTATTTT
CDR3 length: 13; J gene: TRBJ2-7; D gene: TRBD2; clone size: NA; V gene: TRBV5-8; CDR3 protein: CASTPGLAYEQYF; CDR3 DNA: TGTGCCAGCACCCCGGGACTAGCCTACGAGCAGTACTTC
CDR3 length: 11; J gene: TRBJ2-5; D gene: NA; clone size: NA; V gene: TRBV18; CDR3 protein: CASSPSETQYF; CDR3 DNA: TGTGCCAGCTCACCATCAGAGACCCAGTACTTC
CDR3 length: 13; J gene: TRBJ2-3; D gene: NA; clone size: NA; V gene: TRBV5-4; CDR3 protein: CASSLTSTDTQYF; CDR3 DNA: TGTGCCAGCAGCTTAACGAGCACAGATACGCAGTATTTT
CDR3 length: 15; J gene: TRBJ2-2; D gene: NA; clone size: NA; V gene: TRBV7-6; CDR3 protein: CASSLTGDNTGELFF; CDR3 DNA: TGTGCCAGCAGCTTGACAGGAGACAACACCGGGGAGCTGTTTTTT
CDR3 length: 18; J gene: TRBJ2-7; D gene: NA; clone size: NA; V gene: TRBV5-4; CDR3 protein: CASSLGGTGALTNYEQYF; CDR3 DNA: TGTGCCAGCAGCTTGGGGGGGACCGGGGCACTAACCAACTACGAGCAGTACTTC
CDR3 length: 14; J gene: TRBJ2-1; D gene: NA; clone size: NA; V gene: TRBV28; CDR3 protein: CASSQGSSYNEQFF; CDR3 DNA: TGTGCCAGCAGCCAGGGAAGCTCCTACAATGAGCAGTTCTTC
CDR3 length: 15; J gene: TRBJ2-2; D gene: NA; clone size: NA; V gene: TRBV5-1; CDR3 protein: CASSSGGLHTGELFF; CDR3 DNA: TGCGCCAGCAGCTCCGGAGGATTGCACACCGGGGAGCTGTTTTTT
CDR3 length: 13; J gene: TRBJ1-4; D gene: NA; clone size: NA; V gene: TRBV2; CDR3 protein: CASRRPKNEKLFF; CDR3 DNA: TGTGCCAGCCGACGACCGAAGAATGAAAAACTGTTTTTT
CDR3 length: 15; J gene: TRBJ2-5; D gene: NA; clone size: NA; V gene: TRBV5-4; CDR3 protein: CASTRPGQIQETQYF; CDR3 DNA: TGTGCCAGCACCCGGCCCGGGCAAATCCAAGAGACCCAGTACTTC
CDR3 length: 14; J gene: TRBJ1-4; D gene: TRBD1; clone size: NA; V gene: TRBV7-2; CDR3 protein: CASSPDRGRISLFF; CDR3 DNA: TGTGCCAGCAGCCCTGACAGGGGGCGAATATCACTGTTTTTT
CDR3 length: 16; J gene: TRBJ1-1; D gene: NA; clone size: NA; V gene: TRBV5-1; CDR3 protein: CASSDSVRALNTEAFF; CDR3 DNA: TGCGCCAGCAGCGATTCGGTCAGGGCGTTGAACACTGAAGCTTTCTTT
CDR3 length: 16; J gene: TRBJ2-5; D gene: TRBD2; clone size: NA; V gene: TRBV27; CDR3 protein: CASSLSVSGRQETQYF; CDR3 DNA: TGTGCCAGCAGTTTATCGGTTAGCGGGAGGCAAGAGACCCAGTACTTC
CDR3 length: 13; J gene: TRBJ1-1; D gene: NA; clone size: NA; V gene: TRBV30; CDR3 protein: CAWSNAGYTEAFF; CDR3 DNA: TGTGCCTGGAGTAACGCCGGGTACACTGAAGCTTTCTTT
CDR3 length: 13; J gene: TRBJ1-1; D gene: NA; clone size: NA; V gene: TRBV27; CDR3 protein: CASRVRDRGWSFF; CDR3 DNA: TGTGCCAGCAGAGTCAGGGACCGAGGATGGTCTTTCTTT
CDR3 length: 12; J gene: TRBJ2-1; D gene: NA; clone size: NA; V gene: TRBV6-6; CDR3 protein: CASSTSYNEQFF; CDR3 DNA: TGTGCCAGCAGTACCTCCTACAATGAGCAGTTCTTC
CDR3 length: 17; J gene: TRBJ2-3; D gene: NA; clone size: NA; V gene: TRBV2; CDR3 protein: CASSAPKVAENTDTQYF; CDR3 DNA: TGTGCCAGCAGTGCCCCCAAAGTGGCAGAAAACACAGATACGCAGTATTTT
CDR3 length: 18; J gene: TRBJ2-7; D gene: NA; clone size: NA; V gene: TRBV4-1; CDR3 protein: CASSQWSGQGSHRYEQYF; CDR3 DNA: TGCGCCAGCAGCCAGTGGTCAGGTCAGGGGTCCCATCGCTACGAGCAGTACTTC
CDR3 length: 11; J gene: TRBJ2-1; D gene: TRBD2; clone size: NA; V gene: TRBV10-2; CDR3 protein: CASGTINEQFF; CDR3 DNA: TGCGCCAGCGGGACTATCAATGAGCAGTTCTTC
CDR3 length: 14; J gene: TRBJ2-7; D gene: NA; clone size: NA; V gene: TRBV7-3; CDR3 protein: CASSLTYTNHEQYF; CDR3 DNA: TGTGCCAGCAGCTTAACGTATACGAACCACGAGCAGTACTTC
CDR3 length: 14; J gene: TRBJ2-7; D gene: NA; clone size: NA; V gene: TRBV15; CDR3 protein: CATSRDLGSYEQYF; CDR3 DNA: TGTGCCACCAGCAGAGATCTTGGCAGTTACGAGCAGTACTTC
CDR3 length: 14; J gene: TRBJ1-1; D gene: NA; clone size: NA; V gene: TRBV28; CDR3 protein: CASSLPSAGTEAFF; CDR3 DNA: TGTGCCAGCAGTCTGCCGAGTGCAGGCACTGAAGCTTTCTTT